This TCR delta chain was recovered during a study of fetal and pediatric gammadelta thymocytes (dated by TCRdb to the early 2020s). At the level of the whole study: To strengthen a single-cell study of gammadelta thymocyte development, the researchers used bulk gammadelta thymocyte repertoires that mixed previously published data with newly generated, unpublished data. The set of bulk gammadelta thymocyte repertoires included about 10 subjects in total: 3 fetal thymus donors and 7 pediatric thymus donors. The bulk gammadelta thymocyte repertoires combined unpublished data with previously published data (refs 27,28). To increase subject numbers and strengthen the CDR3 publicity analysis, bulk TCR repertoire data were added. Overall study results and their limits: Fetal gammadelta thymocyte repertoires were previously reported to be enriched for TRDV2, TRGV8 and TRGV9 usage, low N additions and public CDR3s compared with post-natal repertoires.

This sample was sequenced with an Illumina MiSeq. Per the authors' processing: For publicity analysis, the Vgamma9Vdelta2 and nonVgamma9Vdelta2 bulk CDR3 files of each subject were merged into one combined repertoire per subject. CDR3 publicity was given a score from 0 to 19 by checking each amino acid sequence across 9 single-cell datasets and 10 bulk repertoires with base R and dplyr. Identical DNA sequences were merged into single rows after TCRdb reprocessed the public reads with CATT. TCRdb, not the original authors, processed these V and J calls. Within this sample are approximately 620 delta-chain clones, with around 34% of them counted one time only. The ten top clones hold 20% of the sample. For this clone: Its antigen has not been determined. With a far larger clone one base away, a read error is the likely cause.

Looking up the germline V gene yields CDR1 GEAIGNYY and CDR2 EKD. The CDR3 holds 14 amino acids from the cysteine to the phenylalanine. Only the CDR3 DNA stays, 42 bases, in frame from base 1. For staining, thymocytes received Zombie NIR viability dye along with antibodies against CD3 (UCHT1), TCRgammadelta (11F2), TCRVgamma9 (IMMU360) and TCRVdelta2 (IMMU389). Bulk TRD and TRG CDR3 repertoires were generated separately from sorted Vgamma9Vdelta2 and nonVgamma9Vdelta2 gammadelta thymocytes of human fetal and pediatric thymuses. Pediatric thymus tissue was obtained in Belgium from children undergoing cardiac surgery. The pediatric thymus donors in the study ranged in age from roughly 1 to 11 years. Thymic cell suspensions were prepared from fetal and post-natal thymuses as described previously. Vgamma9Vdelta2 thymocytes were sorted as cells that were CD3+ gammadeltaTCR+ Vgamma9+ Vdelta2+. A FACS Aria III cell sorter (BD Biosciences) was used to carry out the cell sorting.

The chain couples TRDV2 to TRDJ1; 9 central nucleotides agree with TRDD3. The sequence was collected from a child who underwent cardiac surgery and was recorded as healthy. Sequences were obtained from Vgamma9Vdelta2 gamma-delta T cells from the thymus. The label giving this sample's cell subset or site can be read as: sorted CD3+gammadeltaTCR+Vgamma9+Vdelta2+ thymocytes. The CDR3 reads CACDTWGIIDKFIF. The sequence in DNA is TGTGCCTGTGACACCTGGGGGATAATCGATAAATTCATCTTT.